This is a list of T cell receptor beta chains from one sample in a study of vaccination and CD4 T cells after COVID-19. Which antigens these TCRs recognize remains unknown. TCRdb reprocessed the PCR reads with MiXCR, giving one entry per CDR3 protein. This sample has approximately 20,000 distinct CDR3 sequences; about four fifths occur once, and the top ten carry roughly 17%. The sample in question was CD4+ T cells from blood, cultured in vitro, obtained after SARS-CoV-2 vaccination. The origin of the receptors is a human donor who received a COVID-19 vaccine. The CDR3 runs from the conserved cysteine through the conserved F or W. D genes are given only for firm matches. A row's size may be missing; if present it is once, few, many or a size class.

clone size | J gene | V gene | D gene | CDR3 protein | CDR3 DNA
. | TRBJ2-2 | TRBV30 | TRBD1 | CACLYDRGRTGELFF | TGTGCCTGCCTCTACGACAGGGGGCGCACCGGGGAGCTGTTTTTT
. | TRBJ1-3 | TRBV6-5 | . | CASSYSEGNTIYF | TGTGCCAGCAGTTACTCGGAGGGAAACACCATATATTTT
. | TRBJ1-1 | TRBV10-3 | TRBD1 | CAISERDRGSTEAFF | TGTGCCATCAGTGAGCGAGACAGGGGAAGCACTGAAGCTTTCTTT
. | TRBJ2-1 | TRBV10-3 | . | CAIGSEGLEYNEQFF | TGTGCCATCGGAAGCGAGGGACTGGAATACAATGAGCAGTTCTTC
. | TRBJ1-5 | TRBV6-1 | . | CASTLSGDINQPQHF | TGTGCCAGCACTTTGTCAGGGGATATCAATCAGCCCCAGCATTTT
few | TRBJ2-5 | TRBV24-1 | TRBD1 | CATSDQDGTGDETQYF | TGTGCCACCAGTGACCAAGACGGGACAGGGGATGAGACCCAGTACTTC
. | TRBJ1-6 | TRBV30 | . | CAWTLQTADDSPLHF | TGTGCCTGGACCTTACAGACAGCCGACGATTCACCCCTCCACTTT
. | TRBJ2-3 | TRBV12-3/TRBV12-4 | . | CASSLGGSTDTQYF | TGTGCCAGCAGTTTAGGTGGTAGCACAGATACGCAGTATTTT
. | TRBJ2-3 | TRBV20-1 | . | CSASLRIGTDTQYF | TGCAGTGCTAGCCTGCGGATTGGGACAGATACGCAGTATTTT
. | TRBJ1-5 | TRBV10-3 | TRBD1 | CAISDDRGNQPQHF | TGTGCCATCAGTGACGACAGGGGGAATCAGCCCCAGCATTTT
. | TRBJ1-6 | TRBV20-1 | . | CSARDLFRGRNSPLHF | TGCAGTGCTAGAGATCTCTTCAGGGGCAGGAATTCACCCCTCCACTTT
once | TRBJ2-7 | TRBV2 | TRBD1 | CASSENRGFSYEQYF | TGTGCCAGCAGTGAAAACAGGGGCTTCTCCTACGAGCAGTACTTC
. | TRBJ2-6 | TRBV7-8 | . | CASSLVTGSGANVLTF | TGTGCCAGCAGCTTAGTAACGGGGTCTGGGGCCAACGTCCTGACTTTC
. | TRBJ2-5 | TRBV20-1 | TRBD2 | CSARWPVGGGWETQYF | TGCAGTGCTAGATGGCCGGTGGGCGGGGGTTGGGAGACCCAGTACTTC
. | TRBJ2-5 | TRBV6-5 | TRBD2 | CASSYRQLAGVETQYF | TGTGCCAGCAGTTACCGCCAACTAGCGGGGGTGGAGACCCAGTACTTC
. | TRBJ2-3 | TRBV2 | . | CASSEGGGLSTDTQYF | TGTGCCAGCAGTGAAGGGGGGGGCCTAAGCACAGATACGCAGTATTTT
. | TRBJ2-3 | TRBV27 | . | CASSWTDPSTDTQYF | TGTGCCAGCAGTTGGACAGATCCTAGCACAGATACGCAGTATTTT
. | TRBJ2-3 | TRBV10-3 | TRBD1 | CAISGTGGADTQYF | TGTGCCATCAGCGGGACAGGGGGCGCAGATACGCAGTATTTT
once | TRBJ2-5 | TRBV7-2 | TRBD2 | CASRLSGGAWKTQYF | TGTGCCAGCAGGCTAAGCGGGGGGGCCTGGAAGACCCAGTACTTC
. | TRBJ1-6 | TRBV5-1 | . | CASSLERISYNSPLHF | TGCGCCAGCAGCTTGGAAAGGATCTCCTATAATTCACCCCTCCACTTT
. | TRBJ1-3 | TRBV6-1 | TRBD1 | CASRGGRQGGNTIYF | TGTGCCAGCCGTGGGGGGAGACAGGGAGGAAACACCATATATTTT
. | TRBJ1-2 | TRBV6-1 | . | CASRIGSGYTF | TGTGCCAGCAGAATCGGGTCTGGCTACACCTTC
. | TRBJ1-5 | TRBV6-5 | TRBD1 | CASSSLSGGDNQPQHF | TGTGCCAGCAGTTCCCTTTCAGGGGGGGACAATCAGCCCCAGCATTTT
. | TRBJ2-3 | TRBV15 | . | CATSSAGGQDTQYF | TGTGCCACCAGCAGTGCGGGGGGACAGGATACGCAGTATTTT
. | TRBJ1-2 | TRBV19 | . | CASSTLQGAMSGGYTF | TGTGCCAGTAGTACCCTACAGGGAGCCATGTCGGGTGGCTACACCTTC
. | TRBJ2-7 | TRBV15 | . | CATSRDRRLEGPLNYEQYF | TGTGCCACCAGCAGAGATAGGAGACTAGAGGGCCCCCTTAACTACGAGCAGTACTTC
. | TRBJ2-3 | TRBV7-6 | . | CASSLQWLDTQYF | TGTGCCAGCAGCTTACAGTGGCTCGATACGCAGTATTTT
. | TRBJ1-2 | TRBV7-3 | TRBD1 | CASSLRDRGLGGYTF | TGTGCCAGCAGCTTACGCGACAGGGGGCTGGGTGGCTACACCTTC
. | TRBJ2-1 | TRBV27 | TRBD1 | CASSLGRGRGNEQFF | TGTGCCAGCAGTTTGGGCAGGGGGAGAGGCAATGAGCAGTTCTTC
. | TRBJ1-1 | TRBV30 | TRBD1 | CAWSVRIGQVSRDRRPVGAFF | TGTGCCTGGAGTGTACGTATTGGCCAGGTGAGCCGGGACAGGAGGCCCGTAGGGGCTTTCTTT
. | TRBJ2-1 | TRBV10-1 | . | CATNQTDSNSSYNEQFF | TGCGCCACCAATCAAACGGACAGCAATAGCTCCTACAATGAGCAGTTCTTC
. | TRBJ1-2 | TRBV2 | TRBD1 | CAGGQLNYGYTF | TGTGCCGGGGGACAGCTTAACTATGGCTACACCTTC